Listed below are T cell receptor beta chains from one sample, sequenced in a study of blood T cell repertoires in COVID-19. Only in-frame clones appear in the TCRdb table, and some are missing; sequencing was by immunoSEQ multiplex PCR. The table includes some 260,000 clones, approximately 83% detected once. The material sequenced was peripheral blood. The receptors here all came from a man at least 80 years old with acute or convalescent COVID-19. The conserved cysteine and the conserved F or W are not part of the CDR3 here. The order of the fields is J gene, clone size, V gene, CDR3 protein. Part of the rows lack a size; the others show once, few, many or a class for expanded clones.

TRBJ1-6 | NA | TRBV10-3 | AISEGQGNSPLH
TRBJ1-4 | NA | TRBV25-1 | ASSVYEKLF
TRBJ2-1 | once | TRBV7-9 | ASSPGLAGGLPYNEQF
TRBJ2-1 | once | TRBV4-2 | ASSHGLAGDDNEQF
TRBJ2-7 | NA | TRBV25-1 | ARDRGINYEQY
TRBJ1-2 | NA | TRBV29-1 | SVDWTGTYT
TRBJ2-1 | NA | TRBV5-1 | ASSLAGTSGSSYNEQF
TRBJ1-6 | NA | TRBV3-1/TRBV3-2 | ASSRLTGYNSPLH
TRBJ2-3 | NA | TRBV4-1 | ASSQAIAGVGTDTQY
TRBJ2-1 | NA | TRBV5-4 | ASSFVQGSYNEQF
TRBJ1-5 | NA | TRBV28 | ASSAVTGGYQPQH
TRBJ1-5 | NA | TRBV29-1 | SVVQGNNQPQH
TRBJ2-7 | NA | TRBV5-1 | ASSLATSGIYEQY
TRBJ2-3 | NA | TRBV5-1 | ASSLEANRGTDTQY
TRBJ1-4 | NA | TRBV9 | ASSVGQGGEKLF
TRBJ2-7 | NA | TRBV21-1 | ASSTQTPFSYEQY
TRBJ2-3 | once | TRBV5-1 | ASNGGPITDTQY
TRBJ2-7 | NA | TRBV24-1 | ATSDANGQGGQY
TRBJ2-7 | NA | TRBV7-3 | ASSLKVRQGTYEQY
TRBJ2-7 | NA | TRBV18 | ASSLDSNSYEQY
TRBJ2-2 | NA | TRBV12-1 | ASSLTGKIAGELF
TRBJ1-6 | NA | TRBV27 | ASRVETGTSNSPLH
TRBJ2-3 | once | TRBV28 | ASSPPGLAGAHQGTQY
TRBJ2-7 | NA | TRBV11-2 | ASSRRTSGRRNEQY
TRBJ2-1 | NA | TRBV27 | ASSLASGRTYSSYNEQF
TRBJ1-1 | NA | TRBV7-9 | ASTLAPGEIEAF
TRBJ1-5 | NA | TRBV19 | ASHSPRQGNQPQH
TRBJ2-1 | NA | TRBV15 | ATSKGLAGRYNEQF
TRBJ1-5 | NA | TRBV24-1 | ATSDTGTGTHPQH
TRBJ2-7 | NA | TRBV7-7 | ASSPGQTYEQY
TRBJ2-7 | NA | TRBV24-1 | ATSDSVPGEQY
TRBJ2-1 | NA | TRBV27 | ASSFTPGTAYNEQF
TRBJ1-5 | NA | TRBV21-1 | ASSGGKGRESNQPQH
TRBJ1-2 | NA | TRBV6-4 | ASTPGQGVYGYT
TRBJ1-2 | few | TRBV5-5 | ASSLRLDRLYGYT
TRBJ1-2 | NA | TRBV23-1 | ASDRVRTAFGAMNYGYT
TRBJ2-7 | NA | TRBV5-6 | ASSSRDRDFYYYEQY
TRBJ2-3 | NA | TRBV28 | ASSWTSGGRD
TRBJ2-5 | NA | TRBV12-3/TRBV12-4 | ASGPKWETQY
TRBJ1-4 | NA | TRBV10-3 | AIRRQLSTNEKLF
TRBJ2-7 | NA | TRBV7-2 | ASSTGLHSYEQY
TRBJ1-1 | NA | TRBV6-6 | ASRSFPGQGNTEAF
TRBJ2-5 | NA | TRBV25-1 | AWSAQY
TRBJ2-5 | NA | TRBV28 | ASSQMGTGGQETQY
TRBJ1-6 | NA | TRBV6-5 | ASSYLQGDNSPLH
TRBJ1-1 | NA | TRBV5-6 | ASSPRTLAVTEAF